This passage covers 23 T cell receptor beta chains from one sample sequenced in a study of T-cell memory formation after mild COVID-19. A single record per CDR3 protein comes from TCRdb applying MiXCR to the 5' RACE reads. The sample includes fewer than 35,000 distinct CDR3 sequences, roughly 16% seen only once; the top ten take about 1.4%. The sequenced material came from PBMCs or a T cell subset sorted from them (not recorded which). These receptors all stem from an adult who had mild COVID-19 (a few samples of this study predate the infection). Cell type and time point are not known.

This clonotype was recorded many times. V and J are TRBV6-1 and TRBJ2-5; 8 nucleotides match TRBD1. Germline trimming cut 6 bases from V and 5 bases from J; bases unmatched to any gene: 5. The CDR3 length is 13 residues. The V gene's germline CDR1 is MNHNS and CDR2 SASEGT. CDR3 DNA sequence: TGTGCCAGCAGCAGGGGGCTTTGGGAGACCCAGTACTTC. Amino acid sequence: CASSRGLWETQYF.

This clonotype has ten or more counts. The chain has TRBV28 and TRBJ2-5, with 9 bases identical to TRBD2. V dropped 5 bases and J dropped 1; count of bases not matched to a gene: 14. Germline V gene data show CDR1 as MDHEN and CDR2 as SYDVKM. This CDR3 has 18 residues. DNA of the CDR3: TGTGCCAGCAGTCTTATGGGGGCGGCGGGAGGGCCCCAAGAGACCCAGTACTTC. Its translation: CASSLMGAAGGPQETQYF.

This clonotype has ten or more counts. This sequence joins TRBV7-2 and TRBJ2-1; D possibly corresponds to TRBD1 (5 bases). Deletions cut 5 bases from V and 0 bases from J, with 14 bases between. The CDR3 has 16 amino acids. Germline assignment: CDR1 SGHTA and CDR2 FQGNSA. The CDR3 DNA sequence: TGTGCCAGCAGCCGATTCAGGGAAAGCTCCTACAATGAGCAGTTCTTC. Protein sequence: CASSRFRESSYNEQFF.

In regard to this clonotype: A much more abundant neighbour one base away suggests this may be a read error. The CDR3 loop is CAWRTSEHIQYF. Written as DNA, the CDR3 is TGTGCCTGGAGGACCTCCGAGCACATTCAGTACTTC. V and J are TRBV30 and TRBJ2-4; D gene ambiguous. V gave up 3 bases and J gave up 8 bases, with 11 bases separating them. Germline lookup yields CDR1 GTSNPN and CDR2 SVGIG (reference sequence). The CDR3 is 12 residues long.

This clonotype appeared many times. The J gene is TRBJ2-7, the V gene TRBV6-5; a possible D gene is TRBD2 (6 bases). This CDR3 contains 16 residues. V gave up 4 bases and J gave up 0 bases, with 16 bases separating them. Germline assignment: CDR1 MNHEY and CDR2 SVGAGI. The DNA for the CDR3 is TGTGCCAGCAGTTTCCAAGGGGTGGGGGGCTCCTACGAGCAGTACTTC. Translated: CASSFQGVGGSYEQYF.

This clonotype was picked up many times. This chain joins TRBV4-2 and TRBJ2-6; D is ambiguous. This CDR3 has 17 residues. V was cut by 1 base and J by 1 base, with 11 bases left in between. In germline, CDR1 is LGHNA, CDR2 YNFKEQ. CDR3: CASSQGPTRSGANVLTF. CDR3 nucleotides: TGTGCCAGCAGCCAAGGCCCTACTCGGTCTGGGGCCAACGTCCTGACTTTC.

This chain connects TRBV3-1 to TRBJ2-7; D is undetermined. Germline assignment: CDR1 LGHDT and CDR2 YNNKEL (reference sequence). The CDR3 length is 15 residues. The V gene lost 0 bases and the J gene lost 5 bases, with 14 bases spanning the gap. CDR3: CASSQDTLRSHEQYF. The CDR3 DNA reads TGTGCCAGCAGCCAAGACACCTTAAGGTCCCACGAGCAGTACTTC.

This clonotype has ten or more counts. The genes are TRBV2 and TRBJ2-7, with D maybe TRBD2 (6 bases). V was pared by 7 bases and J by 1 base, with 11 bases between. This CDR3 is built from 13 residues. Per the germline V gene, CDR1 is SNHLY and CDR2 is FYNNEI. DNA of the CDR3: TGTGCCAGCAAAACCGGGGGATCCTACGAGCAGTACTTC. Translated, it gives CASKTGGSYEQYF.

This clonotype was observed many times. The chain carries TRBV12-3 or TRBV12-4 and TRBJ2-2, with no clear D. The CDR3 spans 14 residues. V was trimmed by 0 bases and J by 4 bases, leaving 6 bases between them. CDR3 residues: CASSLARSTGELFF. The DNA of the CDR3 is TGTGCCAGCAGTTTAGCAAGAAGCACCGGGGAGCTGTTTTTT.

In its sample, this clonotype was seen many times. The V and J genes are TRBV29-1 and TRBJ2-2, with a possible D match to TRBD2 (7 bases). V gave up 6 bases and J gave up 3 bases, with 11 bases separating them. The CDR3 extends over 13 amino acids. Looked up from germline, CDR1 is SQVTM and CDR2 is ANQGSEA. The CDR3 region is CSVRGGDTGELFF. The DNA for the CDR3 is TGCAGCGTCCGAGGGGGGGACACCGGGGAGCTGTTTTTT.

This clonotype was counted at least ten times. The chain is built from TRBV5-1 and TRBJ1-3; a possible D gene is TRBD1 (5 bases). Germline values: CDR1 SGHRS, CDR2 YFSETQ. The CDR3 has 16 residues. Trimming removed 0 bases at V and 0 bases at J, with 10 bases between. The DNA for the CDR3 is TGCGCCAGCAGCTTGGCGGGGCCGGCCTCTGGAAACACCATATATTTT. Amino acid sequence: CASSLAGPASGNTIYF.

CDR3 DNA: TGTGCCAGCAGCTTAGGAGTCGTCAATGAAGCTTTCTTT. It is translated as CASSLGVVNEAFF. V and J are TRBV7-9 and TRBJ1-1; D remains unclear. Germline V CDR1 and CDR2: SEHNR, FQNEAQ (reference sequence). V was clipped by 1 base and J by 7 bases, with 10 bases between them. CDR3 length: 13 residues.

This clonotype was seen repeatedly, ten times or more. This chain links TRBV12-3 or TRBV12-4 with TRBJ2-7; D might be TRBD1 (5 bases). The CDR3 sequence is 20 residues long. Trimming took off 5 bases at V and 1 base at J, with 30 bases between the two ends. This CDR3 reads CASSLQTFRDRGPSSYEQYF. CDR3 DNA sequence: TGTGCCAGCAGTCTCCAGACATTTCGTGACAGAGGTCCTTCTTCCTACGAGCAGTACTTC.

This clonotype was detected many times. The chain has TRBV7-2 and TRBJ1-2; D remains unclear. Germline CDR1 reads SGHTA; CDR2 reads FQGNSA. The germline V and J ends were trimmed by 2 bases and 2 bases, with 9 bases remaining between them. This CDR3 has 14 residues. The CDR3 loop is CASSLLGGNYGYTF. DNA for the CDR3: TGTGCCAGCAGCTTATTGGGCGGGAACTATGGCTACACCTTC. Filled out from reference TRBV7-2 and TRBJ1-2, the complete variable domain reads GAGVSQSPSNKVTEKGKDVELRCDPISGHTALYWYRQSLGQGLEFLIYFQGNSAPDKSGLPSDRFSAERTGGSVSTLTIQRTQQEDSAVYLCASSLLGGNYGYTFGSGTRLTVV.

This clonotype has a count of ten or more. Written as DNA, the CDR3 is TGTGCCAGCAGACAGGGGAATGACAATGAGCAGTTCTTC. Translated, it gives CASRQGNDNEQFF. The chain couples TRBV7-9 to TRBJ2-1; 7 nucleotides agree with TRBD1. Looked up from germline, CDR1 is SEHNR and CDR2 is FQNEAQ (reference sequence). The CDR3 runs 13 residues. J gave up 5 bases and V 6 bases, and 4 bases lay outside the gene matches.

The table lists this clonotype with many counts. This chain joins TRBV12-3 or TRBV12-4 and TRBJ2-3; D remains ambiguous. This CDR3 has 12 amino acids. V shed 5 bases and J shed 5 bases, with 8 bases lying between them. The CDR3 reads CASSQTLDTQYF. The CDR3 DNA reads TGTGCCAGCAGTCAAACACTAGATACGCAGTATTTT.

At least ten counts were recorded for this clonotype. The chain has TRBV14 and TRBJ2-1, with D possibly TRBD2 on 6 matching bases. The CDR3 length is 17 residues. CDR1 is SGHDN and CDR2 is FVKESK in the germline V gene. Trimming cost V 1 base and J 0 bases, with 13 bases left between them. CDR3 nucleotides: TGTGCCAGCAGCCAAGGGCAGCGGGTTCGCTCCTACAATGAGCAGTTCTTC. It codes for CASSQGQRVRSYNEQFF.

This clonotype appeared many times. This chain connects TRBV7-2 to TRBJ2-1, with D tentatively TRBD1 or TRBD2 (5 bases each). Germline V CDR1 and CDR2: SGHTA, FQGNSA. The CDR3 totals 16 residues. Trimming took off 5 bases at V and 0 bases at J, with 14 bases between the two ends. The CDR3 here is CASSLGWDPSYNEQFF. The CDR3 region has the DNA TGTGCCAGCAGCCTAGGATGGGACCCCTCCTACAATGAGCAGTTCTTC.

By share of the sample, this clonotype is medium-sized. J is TRBJ2-2 and V is TRBV7-9; TRBD2 might be the D (6 bases). Trimming took 5 bases from V and 2 from J, leaving 12 bases between them. CDR1 is SEHNR, CDR2 FQNEAQ, per germline (reference sequence). The CDR3 is made up of 15 amino acids. The CDR3: CASSNPSANTGELFF. In DNA, the CDR3 is TGTGCCAGCAGCAACCCTAGCGCTAACACCGGGGAGCTGTTTTTT.

This clonotype showed up just a few times. The chain has TRBV19 and TRBJ1-1; possible D gene TRBD1, 6 bases. The CDR3 is made up of 13 amino acids. Trimming shortened V by 0 bases and J by 8 bases, and 10 bases separated the two germline ends. Per germline, CDR1 LNHDA and CDR2 SQIVND (reference sequence). The CDR3 is CASSIDQGSEAFF. The CDR3 coding sequence is TGTGCCAGTAGTATAGATCAGGGGTCGGAAGCTTTCTTT.

This clonotype qualifies as medium-sized (0.01 to 0.1%). This chain connects TRBV12-3 or TRBV12-4 to TRBJ2-2; D call uncertain. The germline V and J ends were trimmed by 5 bases and 4 bases, with 14 bases remaining between them. The CDR3 covers 15 residues. Written as DNA, the CDR3 is TGTGCCAGCAGTCCCTCCTTGGTAGGCACCGGGGAGCTGTTTTTT. Protein: CASSPSLVGTGELFF.

This clonotype was counted at least ten times. The chain carries TRBV12-3 or TRBV12-4 and TRBJ2-2; D gene ambiguous. The CDR3 is made up of 14 amino acids. Trimming stripped 1 base from V and 2 bases from J, with 5 bases between. The CDR3 loop reads CASSLDYNTGELFF. The CDR3 region has the DNA TGTGCCAGCAGTTTAGATTATAACACCGGGGAGCTGTTTTTT.

This clonotype was counted at least ten times. CDR3 sequence reads: CASSRMGGGYTF. CDR3 nucleotide sequence: TGTGCCAGCTCCCGAATGGGCGGCGGCTACACCTTC. V gene TRBV18 combines with J gene TRBJ1-2; D uncertain. Trimming took off 6 bases at V and 8 bases at J, with 13 bases between the two ends. The CDR3 consists of 12 residues. Germline CDR1 and CDR2: KGHSH and LQKENI.